Listed below are T cell receptor beta chains from one sample, sequenced in a study of blood T cell repertoires in COVID-19. The assay was immunoSEQ multiplex PCR, and TCRdb's table has in-frame clones only and misses some. The sample yields roughly 250,000 clones, more than 70% seen once. The sample was peripheral blood. The receptors shown here come from a woman aged 45-65 years with acute or convalescent COVID-19. Each CDR3 is given with its conserved first and last residue. The D gene is left open where the match is weak. Some rows mark clone size as missing; the rest say once, few, many or name a class of expanded clone.

clone_size	v_call	d_call	j_call	cdr3_aa	cdr3_nt
.	TRBV4-3	TRBD1	TRBJ1-2	CASSQGDRGYGYTF	TGCGCCAGCAGCCAAGGTGACAGGGGATATGGCTACACCTTC
.	TRBV2	TRBD2	TRBJ2-5	CASSVISGREETQYF	TGTGCCAGCAGTGTGATTAGCGGGAGAGAAGAGACCCAGTACTTC
.	TRBV7-9	TRBD2	TRBJ2-3	CASSSRTSGRARTDTQYF	TGTGCCAGCAGCTCACGGACTAGCGGGAGGGCGAGGACAGATACGCAGTATTTT
.	TRBV27	TRBD2	TRBJ2-7	CASSRSGIGYEQYF	TGTGCCAGCAGTCGAAGCGGGATAGGGTACGAGCAGTACTTC
.	TRBV28	TRBD2	TRBJ2-7	CASSSPFSGSKAYEQYF	TGTGCCAGCAGTTCTCCCTTCAGCGGGAGTAAGGCCTACGAGCAGTACTTC
.	TRBV12-5	.	TRBJ2-1	CASGLVPGAEQFF	TGTGCTAGTGGTTTGGTACCCGGAGCGGAGCAGTTCTTC
.	TRBV9	TRBD2	TRBJ2-1	CASSVAGTSDEQFF	TGTGCCAGCAGCGTAGCCGGGACTAGTGATGAGCAGTTCTTC
.	TRBV5-8	.	TRBJ2-5	CASSLNYQETQYF	TGTGCCAGCAGCTTGAACTACCAAGAGACCCAGTACTTC
once	TRBV6-6	.	TRBJ2-7	CASRAGQLSYEQYF	TGTGCCAGCAGGGCGGGACAGCTATCCTACGAGCAGTACTTC
.	TRBV3-1/TRBV3-2	TRBD1	TRBJ1-6	CASSQGTGGRTPLHF	TGTGCCAGCAGCCAAGGGACAGGGGGAAGGACACCCCTCCACTTT
.	TRBV5-1	TRBD2	TRBJ2-5	CASSYGLAGGPRETQYF	TGCGCCAGCAGCTATGGACTAGCGGGAGGGCCGCGGGAGACCCAGTACTTC
.	TRBV30	TRBD1	TRBJ2-1	CAWSVGGAGGQFF	TGTGCCTGGAGTGTAGGGGGCGCAGGGGGGCAGTTCTTC
.	TRBV5-6	TRBD1	TRBJ2-7	CASSLGRTGAYEQYF	TGTGCCAGCAGCCTGGGAAGGACAGGGGCCTACGAGCAGTACTTC
few	TRBV19	.	TRBJ1-6	CASTSRVSSPLHF	TGTGCCAGTACCAGCAGGGTTTCATCACCCCTCCACTTT
.	TRBV18	.	TRBJ1-3	CASSPTYDSGNTIYF	TGTGCCAGCTCACCCACCTATGACTCTGGAAACACCATATATTTT
.	TRBV25-1	TRBD1	TRBJ2-1	CASSGIRTGQGNEQFF	TGTGCCAGCAGTGGGATTAGGACAGGGCAAGGGAATGAGCAGTTCTTC
once	TRBV29-1	TRBD1	TRBJ1-1	CSVEGQGATEAFF	TGCAGCGTTGAGGGACAGGGGGCGACTGAAGCTTTCTTT
.	TRBV6-5	.	TRBJ2-7	CASSLAGDDEQYF	TGTGCCAGCAGTTTGGCAGGGGACGACGAGCAGTACTTC
.	TRBV7-2	.	TRBJ2-3	CASSPFTDTQYF	TGTGCCAGCAGCCCTTTCACAGATACGCAGTATTTT
.	TRBV18	TRBD1	TRBJ2-2	CASSPRTGLGTGELFF	TGTGCCAGCTCACCCCGGACAGGGCTGGGGACCGGGGAGCTGTTTTTT
.	TRBV29-1	TRBD1	TRBJ1-1	CSVGTGGYTEAFF	TGCAGCGTCGGTACAGGGGGCTACACTGAAGCTTTCTTT
.	TRBV4-3	TRBD1	TRBJ1-1	CASSLQTGMTEAFF	TGCGCCAGCAGCCTCCAGACAGGGATGACTGAAGCTTTCTTT
.	TRBV28	.	TRBJ2-7	CASSWGHRYEQYF	TGTGCCAGCAGTTGGGGACACCGCTACGAGCAGTACTTC
.	TRBV28	TRBD1	TRBJ2-7	CASGTPGGTYEQYF	TGTGCCAGCGGGACCCCAGGGGGCACCTACGAGCAGTACTTC
.	TRBV15	.	TRBJ1-5	CATSRDLEGYQPQHF	TGTGCCACCAGCAGAGATCTGGAGGGGTATCAGCCCCAGCATTTT
.	TRBV3-1/TRBV3-2	.	TRBJ1-2	CASSRPGANYGYTF	TGTGCCAGCAGCCGTCCGGGGGCTAACTATGGCTACACCTTC
.	TRBV5-4	TRBD1	TRBJ2-3	CASSLAGQGNTDTQYF	TGTGCCAGCAGCTTGGCGGGACAGGGGAACACAGATACGCAGTATTTT
.	TRBV29-1	.	TRBJ1-5	CSVISSPNQPQHF	TGCAGCGTTATTTCCAGTCCCAATCAGCCCCAGCATTTT
.	TRBV7-2	TRBD1	TRBJ1-6	CASSSGQELHF	TGTGCCAGCAGCTCGGGACAGGAGCTCCACTTT